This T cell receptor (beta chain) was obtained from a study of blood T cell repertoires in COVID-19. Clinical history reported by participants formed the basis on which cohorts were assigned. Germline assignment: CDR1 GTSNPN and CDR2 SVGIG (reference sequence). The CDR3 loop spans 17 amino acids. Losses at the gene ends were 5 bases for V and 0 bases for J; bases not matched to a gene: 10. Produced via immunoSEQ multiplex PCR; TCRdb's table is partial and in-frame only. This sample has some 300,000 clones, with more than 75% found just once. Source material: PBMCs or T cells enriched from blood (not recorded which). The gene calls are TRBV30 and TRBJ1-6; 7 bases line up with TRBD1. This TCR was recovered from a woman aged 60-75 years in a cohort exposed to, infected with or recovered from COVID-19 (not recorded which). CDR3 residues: CAWRGQGESSYNSPLHF. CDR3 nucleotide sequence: TGTGCCTGGCGAGGGCAGGGGGAGAGCTCCTATAATTCACCCCTCCACTTT.